The 32 T cell receptor beta chains presented below share a single source sample, sequenced in a study of vaccination and CD4 T cells after COVID-19. For these receptors, no antigen is known. An Oncomine TCR Beta short-read assay was used to sequence the DNA from cultured CD4+ T cells. TCRdb redid the calling of the PCR reads with MiXCR, one entry per CDR3 protein. This table holds about 10,000 distinct CDR3 sequences, over 50% found once. Stated treatment: approximately 9-day PBMC culture with coronavirus spike peptide pools or control peptides (ViraFEST assay). The sample comprised CD4+ T cells from blood, cultured in vitro. The receptors originated from a human donor who had recovered from COVID-19.

The V gene is TRBV20-1, the J gene TRBJ2-3, with 10 bases lining up with TRBD2. CDR1 DFQATT and CDR2 SNEGSKA come from the germline V gene (reference sequence). Unmatched junction bases numbered 10, after V lost 2 bases and J lost 2 bases. This CDR3 is built from 17 residues. The CDR3 here is CSARTIPSGGITDTQYF. CDR3 sequence (DNA): TGCAGTGCTAGAACTATACCTAGCGGGGGAATCACAGATACGCAGTATTTT.

The gene calls are TRBV11-2 and TRBJ1-1, with a tentative D call TRBD1 (5 bases). This CDR3 is 13 amino acids long. Trimming took 5 bases from V and 4 from J, leaving 11 bases between them. Germline loops: CDR1 SGHAT, CDR2 FQNNGV. The CDR3 DNA sequence: TGTGCCAGCAGCCCCGCGGGGGGCACTGAAGCTTTCTTT. Translated, it gives CASSPAGGTEAFF.

The chain carries TRBV28 and TRBJ2-5; TRBD1 matches at 7 bases. The CDR3 is 13 amino acids. Looked up from germline, CDR1 is MDHEN and CDR2 is SYDVKM. V lost 6 bases and J lost 8; bases outside the gene matches: 9. CDR3 protein: CASRYGTAETQYF. Written as DNA, the CDR3 is TGTGCCAGCAGGTACGGGACAGCCGAAACCCAGTACTTC.

The V call is TRBV2, the J call TRBJ2-3, with 7 bases fitting TRBD1. The CDR3 totals 12 residues. V dropped 6 bases and J dropped 14; count of bases not matched to a gene: 11. The germline V gene encodes CDR1 SNHLY and CDR2 FYNNEI. In nucleotides, the CDR3 is TGTGCCAGCAGAAGGACAGGCGGCCCCCCGTATTTT. Translated, it gives CASRRTGGPPYF.

This clonotype turned up a few times. This chain joins TRBV28 and TRBJ1-3; tentatively, D is TRBD1 (5 bases). The V end was cut by 2 bases, the J end by 2 bases, with 10 bases between. This CDR3 spans 15 amino acids. Germline-derived CDR1 and CDR2 are MDHEN and SYDVKM. CDR3 sequence reads: CASSLPQGAGNTIYF. CDR3 sequence (DNA): TGTGCCAGCAGTTTACCCCAGGGCGCTGGAAACACCATATATTTT.

This clonotype was seen a few times. DNA for the CDR3: TGTGCCAGCAGGGATACATACTCTGGAAACACCATATATTTT. Its translation: CASRDTYSGNTIYF. The chain couples TRBV6-1 to TRBJ1-3; no reliable D call. The CDR3 is made up of 14 amino acids. Germline V lookup: CDR1 MNHNS, CDR2 SASEGT. V lost 6 bases and J lost 0, with 9 bases in between.

This clonotype was seen a handful of times. The rearrangement links TRBV4-3 to TRBJ2-5; 10 bases map to TRBD2. V gave up 1 base and J gave up 1 base; unmatched junction bases: 6. The CDR3 loop spans 17 amino acids. Germline CDR1 LGHNA, CDR2 YSLEER. The CDR3 DNA sequence: TGCGCCAGCAGCCAAGTTCCTTCTAGCGGGGGCCAAGAGACCCAGTACTTC. Its protein is CASSQVPSSGGQETQYF.

V usage is TRBV20-1 and J usage is TRBJ1-6; a possible D gene is TRBD1 (6 bases). V lost 0 bases and J lost 10, with 19 bases in between. Germline V lookup: CDR1 DFQATT, CDR2 SNEGSKA (reference sequence). The CDR3 sequence is 16 residues long. The CDR3 sequence is CSARDPRRDTQSPLHF. The CDR3 DNA reads as TGCAGTGCTAGAGATCCTCGTAGGGACACTCAATCACCCCTCCACTTT.

The rearrangement links TRBV6-1 to TRBJ2-7; D may be TRBD1 (5 bases). Between the trimmed V and J ends, which lost 3 bases and 5 bases, there was a span of 5 bases. This CDR3 has 11 amino acids. In germline, CDR1 is MNHNS, CDR2 SASEGT. The CDR3 loop reads CASSEGHEQYF. DNA for the CDR3: TGTGCCAGCAGTGAGGGGCACGAGCAGTACTTC.

The V and J genes are TRBV20-1 and TRBJ2-3, with TRBD1 matching over 7 bases. The CDR3 covers 12 residues. CDR1 and CDR2 from the germline V gene are DFQATT and SNEGSKA (reference sequence). CDR3: CSPGQNTDTQYF. The CDR3 DNA reads TGCAGCCCGGGACAGAACACAGATACGCAGTATTTT.

This clonotype was detected once. The chain links TRBV11-2 to TRBJ2-7; 12 nucleotides match TRBD1. This CDR3 is 18 amino acids long. Trimming took 5 bases from V and 3 from J; bases not matched to a gene: 14. The germline gives CDR1 SGHAT, CDR2 FQNNGV. This CDR3 reads CASSIATGQGAVNYEQYF. DNA of the CDR3: TGTGCCAGCAGCATAGCCACGGGACAGGGGGCAGTAAACTACGAGCAGTACTTC.

The rearrangement joins TRBV27 to TRBJ2-2; 9 bases are a match to TRBD1. With V trimmed by 3 bases and J by 6 bases, 8 bases remained unmatched. The CDR3 is made up of 16 amino acids. Looked up from germline, CDR1 is MNHEY and CDR2 is SMNVEV (reference sequence). CDR3 nucleotides: TGTGCCAGCAGTTTTAGTTCGGGACAGGGTTCCGGGGAGCTGTTTTTT. Translation: CASSFSSGQGSGELFF.

The chain joins TRBV7-9 to TRBJ2-3, with TRBD1 matching 8 bases. Germline CDR1 SEHNR, CDR2 FQNEAQ (reference sequence). The length of the CDR3 is 17 residues. The V and J ends lost 2 bases and 0 bases, in that order; junction bases with no gene match: 7. CDR3: CASSLPLWDRSTDTQYF. CDR3 nucleotide sequence: TGTGCCAGCAGCTTACCGCTGTGGGACAGGAGCACAGATACGCAGTATTTT.

V is TRBV20-1 and J is TRBJ1-2, with D possibly matching TRBD1 (6 bases). In germline, CDR1 is DFQATT, CDR2 SNEGSKA (reference sequence). This CDR3 has 13 amino acids. V was trimmed by 3 bases and J by 2 bases, leaving 10 bases between them. In DNA, the CDR3 is TGCAGTGCTAGGACAGGCGTCAACTATGGCTACACCTTC. This codes for CSARTGVNYGYTF.

The rearrangement uses TRBV6-1 and TRBJ1-1; unclear D gene. Germline V gene sequence: CDR1 MNHNS, CDR2 SASEGT. The CDR3 sequence is 13 residues long. Trimming left V 6 bases short and J 2 bases short, with 10 bases between. The CDR3 nucleotides read TGTGCCAGCAGGAGGCTACCAAACACTGAAGCTTTCTTT. Amino acid sequence: CASRRLPNTEAFF.

A few counts support this clonotype. This chain joins TRBV6-1 and TRBJ1-5, with 8 bases identical to TRBD1. The CDR3 is made up of 16 amino acids. The ends lost 4 bases at V and 4 bases at J; junction bases unmatched: 9. Germline V lookup: CDR1 MNHNS, CDR2 SASEGT. The DNA for the CDR3 is TGTGCCAGCAGTGGATGGACAGGGAGGAGGAATCAGCCCCAGCATTTT. Residues: CASSGWTGRRNQPQHF.

The V call is TRBV2, the J call TRBJ1-2; no firm D call. Looked up from germline, CDR1 is SNHLY and CDR2 is FYNNEI. The CDR3 sequence is 12 residues long. V gave up 0 bases and J gave up 5 bases, with 4 bases separating them. Written as DNA, the CDR3 is TGTGCCAGCAGTGAAGCTGGTTATGGCTACACCTTC. This sequence encodes CASSEAGYGYTF.

This clonotype was seen only a few times. The rearrangement links TRBV6-1 to TRBJ2-1; 9 nucleotides align to TRBD2. Germline V lookup: CDR1 MNHNS, CDR2 SASEGT. Losses at the gene ends were 0 bases for V and 2 bases for J; bases not matched to a gene: 2. CDR3 length: 16 amino acids. The CDR3 spells CASSEASGGAYNEQFF. As DNA, the CDR3 is TGTGCCAGCAGTGAAGCTAGCGGGGGCGCCTACAATGAGCAGTTCTTC.

This clonotype came up a few times. V gene TRBV6-1 combines with J gene TRBJ2-2, with a weak D call TRBD1 (6 bases). Per the germline V gene, CDR1 is MNHNS and CDR2 is SASEGT. The CDR3 consists of 15 residues. Trimming left V 7 bases short and J 1 base short, with 13 bases between. CDR3 nucleotides: TGTGCCAGCATCGCCGGGACACGGAACACCGGGGAGCTGTTTTTT. Translation: CASIAGTRNTGELFF.

This sequence joins TRBV7-9 and TRBJ1-1, with 9 positions matching TRBD1. From germline, CDR1 is SEHNR and CDR2 FQNEAQ (reference sequence). The length of the CDR3 is 15 residues. The V segment lost 6 bases and the J segment 5 bases; nucleotides outside the gene matches: 10. The CDR3 sequence: CASRDRGYGKTEAFF. CDR3 nucleotide sequence: TGTGCCAGCAGGGACAGGGGTTATGGAAAAACTGAAGCTTTCTTT.

The V and J genes are TRBV20-1 and TRBJ1-5; D is unclear. The ends were cut back, 5 bases at V and 0 bases at J, with 11 bases in the middle. CDR3 length: 14 residues. Germline lookup yields CDR1 DFQATT and CDR2 SNEGSKA (reference sequence). The CDR3 DNA is TGCAGTGCTGACCGAGAGTATAGCAATCAGCCCCAGCATTTT. Translating gives CSADREYSNQPQHF.

This clonotype turned up a few times. The rearrangement uses TRBV20-1 and TRBJ2-2, with 7 bases lining up with TRBD2. Germline V gives CDR1 DFQATT, CDR2 SNEGSKA (reference sequence). With 4 bases clipped from V and 6 bases from J, the junction kept 8 bases outside the gene matches. The CDR3 extends over 14 amino acids. CDR3 coding DNA: TGCAGTGCTATTAGGACTAGTTGGGCCGGGGAGCTGTTTTTT. It encodes CSAIRTSWAGELFF.

This chain connects TRBV21-1 to TRBJ1-5. TRBV21-1 is recorded as a pseudogene. This CDR3 spans 16 amino acids. The DNA for the CDR3 is TGTGCCAGCAGCAAAGGGAGACCTCAGGGCAATCAGCCCCAGCATTTT. Translating gives CASSKGRPQGNQPQHF.

The rearrangement joins TRBV7-2 to TRBJ1-1; weak D call: TRBD1 (6 bases). Germline loops: CDR1 SGHTA, CDR2 FQGNSA. The CDR3 has 13 amino acids. V was pared by 4 bases and J by 4 bases, with 10 bases between. The CDR3 protein is CASSYPQGTEAFF. Here the CDR3 DNA reads TGTGCCAGCAGCTACCCACAGGGCACTGAAGCTTTCTTT.

The rearrangement uses TRBV27 and TRBJ2-7; D is possibly TRBD2 (6 bases). The closer fit of TRBJ2-5 to the DNA end suggests the J call may be wrong. The CDR3 sequence is 17 residues long. From germline, CDR1 is MNHEY and CDR2 SMNVEV (reference sequence). CDR3 sequence: CASSRSPGGVTQETQYF. CDR3 bases: TGTGCCAGCAGCCGCTCCCCCGGCGGGGTCACTCAAGAGACCCAGTACTTC.

V usage is TRBV24-1 and J usage is TRBJ1-1; D is unresolved. Germline V CDR1 and CDR2: KGHDR, SFDVKD. The CDR3 is made up of 14 amino acids. The V and J ends lost 0 bases and 10 bases respectively, with 14 bases between them. The CDR3 bases are TGTGCCACCAGTGATTTGGGTAGGGTCAAAGGAGCTTTCTTT. Its protein is CATSDLGRVKGAFF.

This clonotype was counted between two and nine times. The V call is TRBV7-9, the J call TRBJ1-5; weak D call: TRBD1 (6 bases). Trimming removed 5 bases at V and 5 bases at J, with 13 bases between. The CDR3 consists of 14 residues. Per germline, CDR1 SEHNR and CDR2 FQNEAQ (reference sequence). This CDR3 is CASSLTGNDQPQHF. The CDR3 DNA reads as TGTGCCAGCAGCCTAACAGGGAACGATCAGCCCCAGCATTTT.

The rearrangement uses TRBV18 and TRBJ1-2; no reliable D call. CDR3 size: 12 residues. With 2 bases removed from V and 7 bases from J, the gap between germline ends came to 8 bases. The germline V gene has CDR1 KGHSH and CDR2 LQKENI. CDR3 nucleotides: TGTGCCAGCTCACCAGAAGGTGGTGGCTACACCTTC. Protein sequence: CASSPEGGGYTF.

This sequence joins TRBV18 and TRBJ2-5; 8 nucleotides line up with TRBD1. V was clipped by 0 bases and J by 3 bases; unmatched bases: 3. Germline V gene data show CDR1 as KGHSH and CDR2 as LQKENI. The CDR3 extends over 15 amino acids. CDR3 region: CASSPPRTGKETQYF. CDR3 DNA: TGTGCCAGCTCACCACCTAGGACAGGGAAAGAGACCCAGTACTTC.

The chain couples TRBV10-3 to TRBJ1-1; 9 bases line up with TRBD1. This CDR3 has 15 amino acids. Per the germline V gene, CDR1 is ENHRY and CDR2 is SYGVKD. V shed 8 bases, J shed 2 bases, and the junction held 9 bases outside the gene matches. As DNA, the CDR3 is TGTGCCATCCGGGGCGGACAGGGGAGAAACACTGAAGCTTTCTTT. Its translation is CAIRGGQGRNTEAFF.

CDR3 region: CSARATGYATNEKLFF. CDR3 DNA sequence: TGCAGTGCTAGAGCCACAGGCTATGCAACTAATGAAAAACTGTTTTTT. This chain connects TRBV20-1 to TRBJ1-4; possible D gene TRBD1, 5 bases. The CDR3 extends over 16 amino acids. Per the germline V gene, CDR1 is DFQATT and CDR2 is SNEGSKA (reference sequence). Trimming removed 1 base at V and 0 bases at J, with 12 bases between.

The chain links TRBV12-3 or TRBV12-4 to TRBJ1-3; perhaps TRBD1 as D (6 bases). The CDR3 covers 17 residues. Trimming left V 3 bases short and J 0 bases short, with 15 bases between. This chain's CDR3 is CASSLGSQGASGNTIYF. CDR3 nucleotide sequence: TGTGCCAGCAGTTTGGGATCACAGGGAGCCTCTGGAAACACCATATATTTT.